This paragraph reports one T cell receptor (beta chain). The trim removed 9 bases at V and 4 bases at J, leaving 9 bases unmatched. CDR1 LNHDA and CDR2 SQIVND come from the germline V gene (reference sequence). This CDR3 contains 15 residues. In the original analysis: Quantification of nucleated cells was approximated via reference gene primer amplification. Profiled with immunoSEQ multiplex PCR; TCRdb holds only in-frame clones, not every one. V and J calls and clone size follow that table, whereas D and trimming were derived from the DNA. The table has approximately 470,000 clones, 70% to 90% seen once; the top ten hold 3.2%. These data belong to a study of blood T cell repertoires in COVID-19. About the research overall: Both acute and convalescent COVID-19 samples were obtained from the United States, Italy and Spain. PBMCs, B-cell-depleted T cells, or T cells were the source of the cDNA or gDNA that made up the material.

The sequence came from a human donor in a cohort sampled during active COVID-19. The specimen sequenced was peripheral blood. The chain joins TRBV19 to TRBJ2-3; TRBD2 aligns across 11 bases. For the CDR3, the DNA is TGTGCCAGCCGTACTAGCGGGAGTCGGCCAGATACGCAGTATTTT. Translated: CASRTSGSRPDTQYF. Together with reference TRBV19 and TRBJ2-3, the CDR3 gives the full variable domain: DGGITQSPKYLFRKEGQNVTLSCEQNLNHDAMYWYRQDPGQGLRLIYYSQIVNDFQKGDIAEGYSVSREKKESFPLTVTSAQKNPTAFYLCASRTSGSRPDTQYFGPGTRLTVL.